These 21 T cell receptor beta chains share one sample of origin, sequenced in a study of cytomegalovirus exposure and HLA in healthy donors (dated by TCRdb to between 2016 and 2019). The library came from the immunoSEQ multiplex PCR assay. For the multiplex PCR, a mixture combining 60 forward primers for TCR Vbeta segments and 13 reverse primers for TCR Jbeta segments was used. The clones in this table, taken by TCRdb from immuneACCESS, are in-frame only. Not every clone is retained; where verified, under half of the shortfall comes from an unresolved V gene, and the cause of the rest is unknown. The table of this sample itemizes approximately 150,000 clones. Around 1.6% of the sample comes from the top ten. Sample: PBMCs. These receptor sequences come from a woman between 50 and 59 years old in good health and CMV-seronegative.

The rearrangement joins TRBV11-2 to TRBJ1-3, with 8 bases matching TRBD1. Germline loops: CDR1 SGHAT, CDR2 FQNNGV. Losses at the gene ends were 5 bases for V and 2 bases for J; bases not matched to a gene: 5. The CDR3 runs 15 residues. The CDR3 loop reads CASSPWTGTGNTIYF. The CDR3 nucleotides are TGTGCCAGCAGCCCTTGGACAGGGACTGGAAACACCATATATTTT.

The genes are TRBV19 and TRBJ2-1; D is possibly TRBD2 (6 bases). Germline V gene lookup returns CDR1 LNHDA and CDR2 SQIVND (reference sequence). Between the trimmed V and J ends, which lost 5 bases and 5 bases, there was a span of 13 bases. CDR3 size: 14 residues. As DNA, the CDR3 is TGTGCCAGTAGTTTCACTAGCCGAGACAATGAGCAGTTCTTC. The encoded protein is CASSFTSRDNEQFF.

The rearrangement links TRBV5-1 to TRBJ2-3; TRBD2 matches at 9 bases. Germline CDR1 SGHRS, CDR2 YFSETQ. The CDR3 totals 17 residues. V lost 4 bases to trimming and J lost 4 bases; unmatched junction nucleotides: 13. The CDR3 DNA reads as TGCGCCAGCAGCCCCCTCGGACGAGCGGGGGGCTCAGATACGCAGTATTTT. Amino acid sequence: CASSPLGRAGGSDTQYF.

This sequence joins TRBV11-3 and TRBJ2-5, with 9 bases matching TRBD1. CDR3 size: 15 residues. Trimming took 0 bases from V and 5 from J; bases not matched to a gene: 4. CDR1 is SGHNT and CDR2 is YENEEA in the germline V gene. Here the CDR3 DNA reads TGTGCCAGCAGCTTAGACGGGACAGGGACGGAGACCCAGTACTTC. Encoded protein: CASSLDGTGTETQYF.

The V call is TRBV7-2, the J call TRBJ2-5, with D maybe TRBD1 (5 bases). Between the trimmed V and J ends, which lost 4 bases and 5 bases, there was a span of 11 bases. Germline loops: CDR1 SGHTA, CDR2 FQGNSA. The CDR3 runs to 13 residues. This chain's CDR3 is CASSSGHLETQYF. DNA for the CDR3: TGTGCCAGCAGCTCCGGACATTTGGAGACCCAGTACTTC.

The chain joins TRBV19 to TRBJ2-1, with D possibly TRBD1 on 6 matching bases. The CDR3 covers 16 residues. Germline V gene sequence: CDR1 LNHDA, CDR2 SQIVND (reference sequence). V dropped 3 bases and J dropped 4 bases, with 16 bases sitting between them. The CDR3 spells CASSIETGQRYNEQFF. CDR3 nucleotide sequence: TGTGCCAGTAGTATTGAGACAGGACAGCGATACAATGAGCAGTTCTTC.

The chain employs TRBV11-2 and TRBJ2-7; weak D call: TRBD2 (6 bases). V dropped 5 bases and J dropped 2 bases, with 13 bases sitting between them. CDR3 length equals 14 residues. Germline V gene data show CDR1 as SGHAT and CDR2 as FQNNGV. CDR3 region: CASSARLDAYEQYF. The CDR3 region has the DNA TGTGCCAGCAGCGCCAGACTAGACGCCTACGAGCAGTACTTC.

The chain combines TRBV5-4 with TRBJ2-5; 8 bases agree with TRBD1. Germline CDR1 SGHNT, CDR2 YYREEE (reference sequence). This CDR3 contains 14 residues. J was trimmed by 5 bases and V by 4 bases; bases with no gene match: 7. This CDR3 reads CASSEAGGLETQYF. The CDR3 nucleotides read TGTGCCAGCAGCGAAGCAGGGGGCTTGGAGACCCAGTACTTC.

V is TRBV6-1 and J is TRBJ2-3, with D unresolved. V lost 1 base to trimming and J lost 4 bases, with 15 bases between them. The CDR3 extends over 16 amino acids. The V gene's germline CDR1 is MNHNS and CDR2 SASEGT. CDR3 residues: CASSEGFTRNADTQYF. CDR3 bases: TGTGCCAGCAGTGAAGGGTTTACGCGGAACGCAGATACGCAGTATTTT.

The rearrangement uses TRBV11-2 and TRBJ2-7; 7 nucleotides line up with TRBD1. This CDR3 contains 12 residues. Germline trimming cut 4 bases from V and 7 bases from J; bases unmatched to any gene: 4. CDR1 SGHAT and CDR2 FQNNGV come from the germline V gene. CDR3 residues: CASSSTGAEQYF. CDR3 nucleotides: TGTGCCAGCAGCTCCACAGGGGCAGAGCAGTACTTC. The complete variable domain, with remaining parts taken from reference TRBV11-2 and TRBJ2-7, reads EAGVAQSPRYKIIEKRQSVAFWCNPISGHATLYWYQQILGQGPKLLIQFQNNGVVDDSQLPKDRFSAERLKGVDSTLKIQPAKLEDSAVYLCASSSTGAEQYFGPGTRLTVT.

The J gene is TRBJ1-1, the V gene TRBV28, with D unresolved. Trimming pared 6 bases from V and 0 bases from J, leaving 20 bases between. The CDR3 sequence is 17 residues long. From germline, CDR1 is MDHEN and CDR2 SYDVKM. The CDR3 is CASSSLVTGRLNTEAFF. The CDR3, as DNA: TGTGCCAGCAGCTCACTCGTCACGGGGAGACTGAACACTGAAGCTTTCTTT.

The CDR3 loop reads CASSEGLAGGTDTQYF. The CDR3 DNA follows: TGTGCCAGCAGTGAGGGACTAGCGGGGGGCACAGATACGCAGTATTTT. The V call is TRBV6-1, the J call TRBJ2-3; 14 positions agree with TRBD2. This CDR3 has 16 amino acids. Germline V gives CDR1 MNHNS, CDR2 SASEGT. Trimming cost V 3 bases and J 1 base; bases outside gene matches: 0.

V usage is TRBV15 and J usage is TRBJ1-4; D remains ambiguous. Trimming removed 3 bases at V and 8 bases at J, with 7 bases between. CDR1 LNHNV and CDR2 YYDKDF come from the germline V gene (reference sequence). This CDR3 is 12 amino acids long. Here the CDR3 reads CATSRSSEKLFF. The CDR3 DNA is TGTGCCACCAGCAGGAGTAGCGAAAAACTGTTTTTT.

The rearrangement links TRBV11-2 to TRBJ1-3; TRBD1 matches 7 bases. The CDR3 is 18 residues long. Trimming at V came to 4 bases and at J to 0 bases, leaving 12 bases not matched to a gene. Germline V CDR1 and CDR2: SGHAT, FQNNGV. The CDR3 DNA is TGTGCCAGCAGCTCCTCCGGGACAGATTTTCGCTCTGGAAACACCATATATTTT. Protein sequence: CASSSSGTDFRSGNTIYF.

The chain combines TRBV19 with TRBJ1-2, with TRBD1 identical over 9 bases. The CDR3 totals 15 residues. CDR1 is LNHDA and CDR2 is SQIVND in the germline V gene (reference sequence). Unmatched junction bases numbered 13, after V lost 6 bases and J lost 8 bases. The DNA of the CDR3 is TGTGCCAGTAGAATTCCGGGACAGGGAAGGCGCGGCTACACCTTC. Its protein is CASRIPGQGRRGYTF. Based on the CDR3 plus reference TRBV19 and TRBJ1-2, the full variable domain is DGGITQSPKYLFRKEGQNVTLSCEQNLNHDAMYWYRQDPGQGLRLIYYSQIVNDFQKGDIAEGYSVSREKKESFPLTVTSAQKNPTAFYLCASRIPGQGRRGYTFGSGTRLTVV.

The rearrangement joins TRBV7-3 to TRBJ2-7; 8 bases line up with TRBD2. The CDR3 loop spans 15 amino acids. CDR1 and CDR2 (germline): SGHTA, FQGTGA. Unmatched junction bases numbered 8, after V lost 5 bases and J lost 2 bases. CDR3: CASSTIAGPTYEQYF. As DNA, the CDR3 is TGTGCCAGCAGCACCATAGCGGGGCCAACCTACGAGCAGTACTTC.

The chain joins TRBV11-2 to TRBJ2-1, with D unclear. Germline lookup yields CDR1 SGHAT and CDR2 FQNNGV. This CDR3 region has 14 residues. V gave up 3 bases and J gave up 2 bases, with 8 bases separating them. The CDR3 DNA reads TGTGCCAGCAGCTTGGCAGGAACCTACAATGAGCAGTTCTTC. Encoded protein: CASSLAGTYNEQFF.

The chain employs TRBV11-2 and TRBJ1-1; weak D call: TRBD1 (6 bases). The ends were cut back, 2 bases at V and 10 bases at J, with 14 bases in the middle. Germline V gene sequence: CDR1 SGHAT, CDR2 FQNNGV. This CDR3 has 13 residues. This CDR3 is CASSLSSRQAAFF. The CDR3 nucleotides read TGTGCCAGCAGCTTATCTTCGCGACAGGCAGCTTTCTTT.

This chain joins TRBV6-6 and TRBJ1-3; 7 bases align to TRBD1. The V gene's germline CDR1 is MNHNY and CDR2 SVGAGI (reference sequence). With 5 bases clipped from V and 0 bases from J, the junction kept 7 bases outside the gene matches. The CDR3 is 16 amino acids. CDR3 nucleotides: TGTGCCAGCAGTGCACCTGGGACAGCCTCTGGAAACACCATATATTTT. It is translated as CASSAPGTASGNTIYF.

V gene TRBV5-3 combines with J gene TRBJ1-2, with D perhaps TRBD1 (6 bases). TRBV5-3 is an ORF, with its function uncertain. The CDR3 consists of 17 residues. Trimming took 3 bases from V and 4 from J, leaving 22 bases between them. The CDR3 sequence is CARSYSGTGTLGYGYTF. CDR3 DNA: TGTGCCAGAAGCTACTCCGGGACGGGGACATTAGGCTATGGCTACACCTTC.

The V call is TRBV27, the J call TRBJ1-1; TRBD1 matches 7 bases. The junction had 17 bases not matched to a gene; V was cut back by 5 bases and J by 5 bases. The CDR3 is made up of 17 amino acids. Germline lookup yields CDR1 MNHEY and CDR2 SMNVEV (reference sequence). The CDR3 DNA sequence: TGTGCCAGCAGTCTACGACAGGGTCAGGGCTACAGTACTGAAGCTTTCTTT. Translated: CASSLRQGQGYSTEAFF.